Below, 24 T cell receptor beta chains from the same sample are listed, as sequenced in a study of CD8 T cells in Susac syndrome. The authors reverse transcribed about 0.5 to 1 ug RNA with random hexamers. TCRdb processed the immunoSEQ multiplex PCR reads anew with MiXCR; each CDR3 protein has one entry. Of 120,000 or so distinct CDR3 sequences listed, roughly 96% are singletons. Material for sequencing was CD4+ T cells from PBMCs. Receptor source: a human donor in good health.

The chain recombines TRBV3-1 with TRBJ2-1, with TRBD2 matching 8 bases. The germline V gene encodes CDR1 LGHDT and CDR2 YNNKEL (reference sequence). The CDR3 is 12 residues long. Trimming at V came to 4 bases and at J to 12 bases, leaving 5 bases not matched to a gene. The CDR3 protein is CASSPSTSVQFF. The DNA for the CDR3 is TGTGCCAGCAGCCCCTCGACTAGCGTGCAGTTCTTC.

The CDR3 coding sequence is TGTGCCTGGACCCTACAAGGGACCCTCTATGGCTACACCTTC. Amino acid sequence: CAWTLQGTLYGYTF. The chain employs TRBV30 and TRBJ1-2; a weak D match, TRBD1 (5 bases). The CDR3 runs 14 residues. Germline loops: CDR1 GTSNPN, CDR2 SVGIG (reference sequence). Trimming took 4 bases from V and 4 from J, leaving 16 bases between them.

J is TRBJ2-1 and V is TRBV4-1; 8 nucleotides align to TRBD2. The CDR3 contains 18 residues. Trimming removed 3 bases from V and 4 bases from J; junction bases left unmatched: 14. Germline lookup yields CDR1 MGHRA and CDR2 YSYEKL. The CDR3 loop reads CASSHPDPTSGLYNEQFF. The CDR3 region has the DNA TGCGCCAGCAGCCACCCCGACCCAACTAGCGGACTTTACAATGAGCAGTTCTTC.

The chain carries TRBV5-6 and TRBJ2-7, with D tentatively TRBD1 (5 bases). This CDR3 has 12 amino acids. The germline CDR1 and CDR2 sequences are SGHDT and YYEEEE. V was trimmed by 4 bases and J by 3 bases, leaving 8 bases between them. The CDR3 DNA reads TGTGCCAGCAGCCGTAGGGGCTACGAGCAGTACTTC. It translates to CASSRRGYEQYF.

This rearrangement joins TRBV5-1 to TRBJ2-5; 11 bases line up with TRBD2. Germline V CDR1 and CDR2: SGHRS, YFSETQ. J lost 5 bases, V lost 0 bases, and 3 bases had no gene match. This CDR3 has 15 residues. The CDR3 sequence is CASSLGLAGPETQYF. The CDR3 coding sequence is TGCGCCAGCAGCTTGGGACTAGCGGGACCGGAGACCCAGTACTTC.

This chain joins TRBV24-1 and TRBJ2-1, with 12 nucleotides matching TRBD2. V was clipped by 7 bases and J by 9 bases; unmatched bases: 15. The CDR3 runs 17 residues. The V gene's germline CDR1 is KGHDR and CDR2 SFDVKD. CDR3 amino acids: CATSGMRLAGGESEQFF. The CDR3 DNA follows: TGTGCCACCAGCGGCATGCGGCTAGCGGGAGGGGAGAGTGAGCAGTTCTTC.

This clonotype showed up just once. CDR3 loop: CASSIWDEQYF. The CDR3 DNA follows: TGTGCCAGCAGTATCTGGGACGAGCAGTACTTC. This chain connects TRBV12-3 or TRBV12-4 to TRBJ2-7; no clear D gene. The CDR3 contains 11 residues. Trimming took off 5 bases at V and 5 bases at J, with 7 bases between the two ends.

The gene calls are TRBV29-1 and TRBJ1-1; a weak D match, TRBD1 (6 bases). Trimming shortened V by 5 bases and J by 3 bases, and 19 bases separated the two germline ends. The length of the CDR3 is 15 residues. Per the germline V gene, CDR1 is SQVTM and CDR2 is ANQGSEA. CDR3 in amino acids: CSVRKVGALDTEAFF. The CDR3 region has the DNA TGCAGCGTTCGCAAGGTGGGGGCGTTGGACACTGAAGCTTTCTTT.

The V and J genes are TRBV24-1 and TRBJ2-6; 9 bases map to TRBD2. CDR3 length equals 19 residues. Trimming removed 2 bases from V and 0 bases from J; junction bases left unmatched: 7. CDR1 KGHDR and CDR2 SFDVKD come from the germline V gene. The DNA for the CDR3 is TGTGCCACCAGTGATTCATTGCTAGCGGGAATCTCTGGGGCCAACGTCCTGACTTTC. Its protein product is CATSDSLLAGISGANVLTF.

The V call is TRBV29-1, the J call TRBJ2-3; D not certain. CDR1 is SQVTM, CDR2 ANQGSEA, per germline. The CDR3 spans 11 residues. V was trimmed by 6 bases and J by 8 bases, leaving 12 bases between them. This CDR3 is CSVDKGGTQYF. Written as DNA, the CDR3 is TGCAGCGTCGATAAGGGTGGTACGCAGTATTTT.

The rearrangement joins TRBV28 to TRBJ1-1; D remains ambiguous. Germline lookup yields CDR1 MDHEN and CDR2 SYDVKM. CDR3 length: 12 amino acids. Trimming left V 7 bases short and J 7 bases short, with 13 bases between. The CDR3 sequence is CASINTEFEAFF. The CDR3 DNA follows: TGTGCCAGCATTAACACGGAGTTTGAAGCTTTCTTT.

The rearrangement links TRBV20-1 to TRBJ1-5, with D unresolved. CDR1 and CDR2 (germline): DFQATT, SNEGSKA (reference sequence). The CDR3 has 16 residues. Trimming pared 3 bases from V and 2 bases from J, leaving 17 bases between. CDR3 residues: CSARRVPKVGNQPQHF. CDR3 sequence (DNA): TGCAGTGCTAGGAGAGTGCCGAAGGTAGGCAATCAGCCCCAGCATTTT.

The CDR3 loop reads CASSINRGRSGNTIYF. The CDR3 DNA reads TGTGCCAGTAGTATAAATCGGGGCCGCTCTGGAAACACCATATATTTT. The genes are TRBV19 and TRBJ1-3; D possibly corresponds to TRBD1 (5 bases). The CDR3 runs 16 residues. The germline V and J ends were trimmed by 2 bases and 0 bases, with 11 bases remaining between them. Germline V lookup: CDR1 LNHDA, CDR2 SQIVND (reference sequence).

J is TRBJ1-2 and V is TRBV3-1; unclear D gene. This CDR3 spans 16 amino acids. Trimming pared 0 bases from V and 4 bases from J, leaving 15 bases between. Germline CDR1 LGHDT, CDR2 YNNKEL (reference sequence). CDR3 region: CASSQEWPKFGYGYTF. The DNA for the CDR3 is TGTGCCAGCAGCCAAGAGTGGCCGAAGTTTGGCTATGGCTACACCTTC.

The CDR3 DNA is TGTGCCAGCAGTTCAACAAGACTCTACGAGCAGTACTTC. This sequence encodes CASSSTRLYEQYF. The rearrangement joins TRBV27 to TRBJ2-7; D gene uncertain. Deletions cut 4 bases from V and 3 bases from J, with 10 bases between. The germline CDR1 and CDR2 sequences are MNHEY and SMNVEV (reference sequence). CDR3 length: 13 amino acids.

This chain links TRBV6-5 with TRBJ2-7; TRBD1 matches at 11 bases. CDR1 and CDR2 from the germline V gene are MNHEY and SVGAGI. The V segment lost 4 bases and the J segment 4 bases; nucleotides outside the gene matches: 9. This CDR3 spans 16 amino acids. CDR3 sequence: CASSSGQGAVKYEQYF. The CDR3 DNA sequence: TGTGCCAGCAGTTCAGGACAGGGGGCGGTAAAATACGAGCAGTACTTC.

The V and J genes are TRBV19 and TRBJ2-7; 7 bases are a match to TRBD1. This CDR3 has 15 residues. V lost 5 bases and J lost 0; bases outside the gene matches: 7. Germline CDR1 is LNHDA and CDR2 is SQIVND (reference sequence). The DNA of the CDR3 is TGTGCCAGTAGTCCCGGGACAGCCGGCTCCTACGAGCAGTACTTC. This gives the protein CASSPGTAGSYEQYF. Together with reference TRBV19 and TRBJ2-7, the CDR3 gives the full variable domain: DGGITQSPKYLFRKEGQNVTLSCEQNLNHDAMYWYRQDPGQGLRLIYYSQIVNDFQKGDIAEGYSVSREKKESFPLTVTSAQKNPTAFYLCASSPGTAGSYEQYFGPGTRLTVT.

CDR3: CASSLLTGTGANVLTF. The CDR3 nucleotides are TGTGCCAGCAGTTTATTAACAGGGACTGGGGCCAACGTCCTGACTTTC. This rearrangement joins TRBV28 to TRBJ2-6; the D gene is possibly TRBD1 (6 bases). CDR3 length: 16 residues. Germline V lookup: CDR1 MDHEN, CDR2 SYDVKM. V lost 1 base and J lost 2, with 9 bases in between.

The chain has TRBV28 and TRBJ2-7; 7 nucleotides match TRBD1. Germline CDR1 reads MDHEN; CDR2 reads SYDVKM. With 2 bases clipped from V and 5 bases from J, the junction kept 6 bases outside the gene matches. The length of the CDR3 is 14 residues. DNA of the CDR3: TGTGCCAGCAGTTTAGTACAGGGGTCCAACGAGCAGTACTTC. As protein: CASSLVQGSNEQYF.

The gene calls are TRBV5-4 and TRBJ2-3, with D possibly being TRBD1 (6 bases). Between the trimmed V and J ends, which lost 4 bases and 1 base, there was a span of 10 bases. There are 14 residues in the CDR3. CDR1 and CDR2 from the germline V gene are SGHNT and YYREEE (reference sequence). The CDR3 region is CASSRAGGTDTQYF. The CDR3 nucleotides read TGTGCCAGCAGCCGAGCAGGGGGCACAGATACGCAGTATTTT. Based on the CDR3 plus reference TRBV5-4 and TRBJ2-3, the full variable domain is ETGVTQSPTHLIKTRGQQVTLRCSSQSGHNTVSWYQQALGQGPQFIFQYYREEENGRGNFPPRFSGLQFPNYSSELNVNALELDDSALYLCASSRAGGTDTQYFGPGTRLTVL.

The chain has TRBV2 and TRBJ2-7; 8 positions match TRBD1. CDR1 and CDR2 (germline): SNHLY, FYNNEI. J gave up 2 bases and V 3 bases, and 3 bases lay outside the gene matches. There are 14 residues in the CDR3. The CDR3 nucleotides are TGTGCCAGCAGTGACGGACAGGGTACCTACGAGCAGTACTTC. The encoded protein is CASSDGQGTYEQYF.

The genes are TRBV14 and TRBJ2-7; 7 nucleotides agree with TRBD1. V lost 4 bases, J lost 4 bases, and 7 bases stayed unmatched. CDR1 and CDR2 from the germline V gene are SGHDN and FVKESK. The CDR3 length is 14 residues. In DNA form, the CDR3 reads TGTGCCAGCAGCCCGGACAGGTTAGGATACGAGCAGTACTTC. Translating it yields CASSPDRLGYEQYF.

The J gene is TRBJ2-1, the V gene TRBV3-1, with 13 nucleotides matching TRBD2. Per germline, CDR1 LGHDT and CDR2 YNNKEL (reference sequence). The CDR3 contains 15 residues. With V trimmed by 2 bases and J by 7 bases, 2 bases remained unmatched. For the CDR3, the DNA is TGTGCCAGCAGCCAAAAGGGACTAGCGGGAAATGAGCAGTTCTTC. It is translated as CASSQKGLAGNEQFF.

CDR3 coding DNA: TGTGCCAGCAGTGGGGGCCTGGCGGAGACCCAGTACTTC. It is translated as CASSGGLAETQYF. The chain combines TRBV7-2 with TRBJ2-5; D is possibly TRBD1 (6 bases). The CDR3 runs to 13 residues. V was shortened by 6 bases and J by 5 bases, with 13 bases between the two germline ends. Germline V gives CDR1 SGHTA, CDR2 FQGNSA. Variable domain in full (rest from reference TRBV7-2 and TRBJ2-5): GAGVSQSPSNKVTEKGKDVELRCDPISGHTALYWYRQSLGQGLEFLIYFQGNSAPDKSGLPSDRFSAERTGGSVSTLTIQRTQQEDSAVYLCASSGGLAETQYFGPGTRLLVL.